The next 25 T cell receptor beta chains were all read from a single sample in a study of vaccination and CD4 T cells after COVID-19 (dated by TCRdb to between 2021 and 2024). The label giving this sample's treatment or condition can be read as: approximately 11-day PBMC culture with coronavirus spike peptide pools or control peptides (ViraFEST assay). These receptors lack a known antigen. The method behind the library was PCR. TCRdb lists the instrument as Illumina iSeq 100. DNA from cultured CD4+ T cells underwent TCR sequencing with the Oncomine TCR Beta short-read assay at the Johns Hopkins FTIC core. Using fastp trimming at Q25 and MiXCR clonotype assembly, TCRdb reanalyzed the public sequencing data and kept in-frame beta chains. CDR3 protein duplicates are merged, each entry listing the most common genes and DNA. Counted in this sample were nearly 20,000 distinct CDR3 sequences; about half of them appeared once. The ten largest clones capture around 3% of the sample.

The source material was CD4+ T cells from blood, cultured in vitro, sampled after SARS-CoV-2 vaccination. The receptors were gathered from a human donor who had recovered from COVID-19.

The CDR3 protein is CASSESTPYEQYF. Written as DNA, the CDR3 is TGTGCCAGCAGTGAATCGACCCCCTACGAGCAGTACTTC. The V gene is TRBV6-1, the J gene TRBJ2-7; D remains ambiguous. This CDR3 comprises 13 residues. Looked up from germline, CDR1 is MNHNS and CDR2 is SASEGT. V lost 2 bases to trimming and J lost 2 bases, with 7 bases between them.

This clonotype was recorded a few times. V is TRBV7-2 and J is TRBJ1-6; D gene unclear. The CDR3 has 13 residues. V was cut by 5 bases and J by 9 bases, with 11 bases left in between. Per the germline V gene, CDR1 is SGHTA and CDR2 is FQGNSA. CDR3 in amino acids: CASSQTARSPLHF. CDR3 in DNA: TGTGCCAGCAGCCAAACCGCCCGTTCACCCCTCCACTTT.

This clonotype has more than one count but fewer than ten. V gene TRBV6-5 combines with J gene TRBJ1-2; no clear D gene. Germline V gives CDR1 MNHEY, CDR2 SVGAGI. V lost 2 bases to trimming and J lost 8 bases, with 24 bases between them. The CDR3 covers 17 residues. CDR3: CASSYSLEGWEEEGYTF. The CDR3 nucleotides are TGTGCCAGCAGTTACAGCTTGGAAGGGTGGGAAGAAGAGGGCTACACCTTC.

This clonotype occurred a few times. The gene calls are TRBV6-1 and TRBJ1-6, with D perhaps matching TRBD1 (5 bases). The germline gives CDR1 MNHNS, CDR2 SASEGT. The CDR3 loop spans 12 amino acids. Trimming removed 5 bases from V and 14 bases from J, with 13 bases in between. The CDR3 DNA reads TGTGCCAGCAGTCTCCAGGGCATGGCCCTCCACTTT. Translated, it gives CASSLQGMALHF.

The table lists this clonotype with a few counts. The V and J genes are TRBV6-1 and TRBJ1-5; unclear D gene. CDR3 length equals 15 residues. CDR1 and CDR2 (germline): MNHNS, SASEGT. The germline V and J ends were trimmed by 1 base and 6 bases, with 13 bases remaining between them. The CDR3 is CASSEGSGSGQPQHF. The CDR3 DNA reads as TGTGCCAGCAGTGAAGGTTCGGGATCGGGTCAGCCCCAGCATTTT.

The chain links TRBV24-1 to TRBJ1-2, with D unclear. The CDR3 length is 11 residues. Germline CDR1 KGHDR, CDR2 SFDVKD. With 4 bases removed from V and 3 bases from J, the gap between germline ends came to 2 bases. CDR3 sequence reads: CATSDDYGYTF. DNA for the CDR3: TGTGCCACCAGTGACGACTATGGCTACACCTTC.

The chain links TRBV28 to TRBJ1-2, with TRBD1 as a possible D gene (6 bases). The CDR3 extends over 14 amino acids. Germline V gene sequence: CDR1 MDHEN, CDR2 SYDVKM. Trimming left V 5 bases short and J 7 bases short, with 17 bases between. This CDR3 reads CASSRAGVVVGYTF. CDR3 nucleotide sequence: TGTGCCAGCAGTAGGGCAGGGGTGGTTGTTGGCTACACCTTC.

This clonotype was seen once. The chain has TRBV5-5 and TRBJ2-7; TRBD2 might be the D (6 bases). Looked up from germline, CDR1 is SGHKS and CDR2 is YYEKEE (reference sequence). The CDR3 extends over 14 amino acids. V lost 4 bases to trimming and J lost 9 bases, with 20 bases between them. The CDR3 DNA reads TGTGCCAGCAGCGAGGGGACTCCGCGGGTCGGGCAGTACTTC. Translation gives CASSEGTPRVGQYF.

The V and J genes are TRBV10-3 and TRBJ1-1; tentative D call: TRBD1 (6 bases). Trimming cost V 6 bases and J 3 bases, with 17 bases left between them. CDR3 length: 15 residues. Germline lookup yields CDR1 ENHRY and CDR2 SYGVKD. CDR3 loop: CAIRRGPGEDTEAFF. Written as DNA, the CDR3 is TGTGCCATCAGGAGGGGCCCAGGGGAAGACACTGAAGCTTTCTTT.

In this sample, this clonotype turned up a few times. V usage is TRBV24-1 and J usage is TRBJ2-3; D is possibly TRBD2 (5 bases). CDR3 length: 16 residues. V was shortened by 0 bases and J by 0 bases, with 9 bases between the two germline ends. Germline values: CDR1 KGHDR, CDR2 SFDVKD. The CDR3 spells CATSDLTGGSTDTQYF. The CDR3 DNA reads TGTGCCACCAGTGATTTGACGGGCGGGAGCACAGATACGCAGTATTTT.

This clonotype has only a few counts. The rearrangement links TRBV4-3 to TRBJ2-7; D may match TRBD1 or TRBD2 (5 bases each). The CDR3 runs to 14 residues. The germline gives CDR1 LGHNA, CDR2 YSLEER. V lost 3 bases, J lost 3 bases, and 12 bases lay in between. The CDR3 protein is CASSQGWDGYEQYF. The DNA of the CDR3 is TGCGCCAGCAGCCAGGGCTGGGACGGCTACGAGCAGTACTTC.

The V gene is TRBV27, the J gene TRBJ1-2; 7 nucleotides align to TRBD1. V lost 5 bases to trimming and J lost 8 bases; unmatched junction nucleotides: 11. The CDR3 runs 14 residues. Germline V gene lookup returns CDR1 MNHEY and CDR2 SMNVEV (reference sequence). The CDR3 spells CASSGDRVFGGYTF. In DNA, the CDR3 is TGTGCCAGCAGTGGAGACAGGGTCTTTGGGGGCTACACCTTC.

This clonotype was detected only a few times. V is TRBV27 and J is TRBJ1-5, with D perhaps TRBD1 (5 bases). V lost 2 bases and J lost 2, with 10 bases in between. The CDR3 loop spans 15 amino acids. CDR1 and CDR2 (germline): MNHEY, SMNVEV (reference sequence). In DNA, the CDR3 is TGTGCCAGCAGTTTACTCCCGGGGGGCAATCAGCCCCAGCATTTT. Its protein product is CASSLLPGGNQPQHF.

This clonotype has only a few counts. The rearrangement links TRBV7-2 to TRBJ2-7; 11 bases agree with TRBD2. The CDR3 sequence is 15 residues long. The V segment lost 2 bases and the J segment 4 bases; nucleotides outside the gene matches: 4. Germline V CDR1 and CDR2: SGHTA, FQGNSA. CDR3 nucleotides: TGTGCCAGCAGCTTAAATAGCGGGGGGGTTTACGAGCAGTACTTC. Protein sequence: CASSLNSGGVYEQYF.

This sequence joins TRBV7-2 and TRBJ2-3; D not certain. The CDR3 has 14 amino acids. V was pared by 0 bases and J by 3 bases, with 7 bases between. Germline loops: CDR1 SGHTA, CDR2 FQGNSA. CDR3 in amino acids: CASSLAPNTDTQYF. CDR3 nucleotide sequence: TGTGCCAGCAGCTTAGCCCCCAATACAGATACGCAGTATTTT.

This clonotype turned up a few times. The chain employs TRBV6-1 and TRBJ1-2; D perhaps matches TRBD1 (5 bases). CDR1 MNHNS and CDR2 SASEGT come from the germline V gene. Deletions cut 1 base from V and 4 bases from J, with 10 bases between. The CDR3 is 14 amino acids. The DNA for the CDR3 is TGTGCCAGCAGTGAAGAAATGGGGGGCTATGGCTACACCTTC. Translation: CASSEEMGGYGYTF.

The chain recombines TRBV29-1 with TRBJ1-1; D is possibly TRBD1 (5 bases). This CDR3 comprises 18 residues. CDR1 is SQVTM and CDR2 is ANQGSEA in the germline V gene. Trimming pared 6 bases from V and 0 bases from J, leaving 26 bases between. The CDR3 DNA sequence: TGCAGCGTCTCTGGGAGGGGACGGACCCTCCAAGTGAACACTGAAGCTTTCTTT. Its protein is CSVSGRGRTLQVNTEAFF.

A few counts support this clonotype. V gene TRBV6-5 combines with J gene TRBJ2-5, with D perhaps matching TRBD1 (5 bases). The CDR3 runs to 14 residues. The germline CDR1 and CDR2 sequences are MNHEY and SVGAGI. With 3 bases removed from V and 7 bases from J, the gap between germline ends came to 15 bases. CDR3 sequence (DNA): TGTGCCAGCAGTTATACGAAGGGGCGAGGGACCCAGTACTTC. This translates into CASSYTKGRGTQYF.

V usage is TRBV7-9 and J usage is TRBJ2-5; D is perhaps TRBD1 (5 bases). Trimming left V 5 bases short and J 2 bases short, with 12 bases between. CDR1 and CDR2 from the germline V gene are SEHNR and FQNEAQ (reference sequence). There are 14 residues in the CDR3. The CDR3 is CASSPWTNQETQYF. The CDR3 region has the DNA TGTGCCAGCAGCCCCTGGACAAATCAAGAGACCCAGTACTTC.

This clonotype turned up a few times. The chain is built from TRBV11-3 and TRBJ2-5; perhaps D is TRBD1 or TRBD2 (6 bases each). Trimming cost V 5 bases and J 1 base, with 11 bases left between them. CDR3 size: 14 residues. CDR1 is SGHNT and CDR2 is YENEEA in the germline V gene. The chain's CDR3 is CASSEGGTQETQYF. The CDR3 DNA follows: TGTGCCAGCAGCGAAGGGGGGACCCAAGAGACCCAGTACTTC.

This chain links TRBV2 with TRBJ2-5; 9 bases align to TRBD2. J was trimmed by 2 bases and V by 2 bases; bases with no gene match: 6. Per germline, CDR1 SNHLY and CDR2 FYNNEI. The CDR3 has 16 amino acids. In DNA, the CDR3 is TGTGCCAGCAGTGAAACGGCTAGCGGGATTCAAGAGACCCAGTACTTC. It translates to CASSETASGIQETQYF.

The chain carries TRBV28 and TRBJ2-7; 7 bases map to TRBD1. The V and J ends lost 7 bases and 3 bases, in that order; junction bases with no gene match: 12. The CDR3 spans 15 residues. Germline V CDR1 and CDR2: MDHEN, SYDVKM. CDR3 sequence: CASNEVTGAFYEQYF. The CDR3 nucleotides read TGTGCCAGCAACGAAGTCACAGGGGCATTCTACGAGCAGTACTTC.

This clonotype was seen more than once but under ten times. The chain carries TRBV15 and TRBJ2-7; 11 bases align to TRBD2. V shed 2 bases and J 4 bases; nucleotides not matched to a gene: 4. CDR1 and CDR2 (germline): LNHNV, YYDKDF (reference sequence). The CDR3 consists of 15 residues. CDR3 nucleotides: TGTGCCACCAGCAGAATAGCGGGGGGGCCTTACGAGCAGTACTTC. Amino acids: CATSRIAGGPYEQYF.

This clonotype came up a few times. The CDR3 here is CASTLRKGDTQYF. CDR3 DNA: TGTGCCAGCACCCTTCGTAAGGGGGATACGCAGTATTTT. V and J are TRBV7-9 and TRBJ2-3; tentative D call: TRBD1 (5 bases). Germline assignment: CDR1 SEHNR and CDR2 FQNEAQ (reference sequence). CDR3 size: 13 residues. The germline V and J ends were trimmed by 7 bases and 6 bases, with 14 bases remaining between them.

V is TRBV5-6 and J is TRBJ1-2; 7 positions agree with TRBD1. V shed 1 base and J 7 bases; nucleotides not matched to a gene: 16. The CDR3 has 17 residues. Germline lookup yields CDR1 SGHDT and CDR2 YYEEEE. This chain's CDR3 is CASSLRGQTTPLSGYTF. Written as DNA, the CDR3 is TGTGCCAGCAGCTTGAGGGGACAGACTACACCCTTGAGTGGCTACACCTTC.